Following are 24 T cell receptor beta chains from one sample sequenced in a study of T cells in women clearing cervical HPV infection. Sequencing used immunoSEQ multiplex PCR; TCRdb keeps in-frame clones, though not all of them. The sample data list about 22,000 clones. The sample consisted of blood buffy coat. The receptor set was obtained from a woman aged 18 to 75 with a cervical HPV16 infection that either progressed to CIN3+ or cleared (not recorded which).

A word on this clone: The read ends 3 residues early relative to the CDR3; the germline J gene fills the gap. The chain is built from TRBV12-3 or TRBV12-4 and TRBJ2-1; TRBD2 agrees at 9 bases. The CDR3 is made up of 14 amino acids. The V gene end was trimmed by 3 bases and the J gene end by 7 bases; junction bases not matched to a gene: 4. This CDR3 is CASSLVSGRNEQFF. CDR3 DNA (partial): TGTGCCAGCAGTTTGGTTAGCGGGAGAAATGAG.

Details on this clone: Read coverage stops 3 residues before the CDR3 terminus; the germline J gene supplies the remainder. The J gene is TRBJ1-5, the V gene TRBV12-3 or TRBV12-4, with D possibly being TRBD1 (5 bases). There are 15 residues in the CDR3. V lost 7 bases and J lost 3, with 16 bases in between. Partial CDR3 DNA: TGTGCCAGCACCTCTCATGGGGGGAACAATCAGCCC. Its protein is CASTSHGGNNQP. The full CDR3 sequence reads CASTSHGGNNQPQHF.

Comment on this clone: The read terminates 3 residues ahead of where the CDR3 ends, so the germline J gene completes it. The rearrangement joins TRBV7-2 to TRBJ2-4; TRBD1 agrees at 11 bases. CDR3 length: 14 residues. Germline V gives CDR1 SGHTA, CDR2 FQGNSA. Here the CDR3 reads CASSSDRGPYGQYF. The sequenced CDR3 bases are TGTGCCAGCAGCTCGGACAGGGGGCCCTATGGT.

The CDR3 protein is CAISAGTGRTGELFF. The CDR3 bases that were read are TGTGCCATCAGTGCTGGGACAGGCAGAACCGGGGAG. The rearrangement joins TRBV10-3 to TRBJ2-2, with 8 bases lining up with TRBD1. The observed sequence ends 3 residues before the CDR3 terminus, with the missing tail filled in from the germline J gene. Per germline, CDR1 ENHRY and CDR2 SYGVKD. CDR3 length equals 15 residues. The trim removed 4 bases at V and 5 bases at J, leaving 6 bases unmatched.

To note about this clone: The CDR3 end lies 3 residues beyond the end of the read and is filled in from the germline J gene. This chain links TRBV7-9 with TRBJ1-2, with 10 bases lining up with TRBD1. The V segment lost 2 bases and the J segment 7 bases; nucleotides outside the gene matches: 7. Per the germline V gene, CDR1 is SEHNR and CDR2 is FQNEAQ (reference sequence). This CDR3 contains 15 residues. This CDR3 is CASSLTGQGLSGYTF. The CDR3 DNA, read in part, is TGTGCCAGCAGCTTAACGGGACAGGGGTTGTCTGGC.

To note about this clone: The read is 3 residues too short to cover the CDR3 end, so that end is filled in from the germline J gene. The V and J genes are TRBV12-3 or TRBV12-4 and TRBJ1-6, with 8 positions matching TRBD1. J lost 10 bases, V lost 6 bases, and 11 bases had no gene match. The CDR3 has 15 residues. The chain's CDR3 is CASSQTGDKTSPLHF. The sequenced CDR3 bases are TGTGCCAGCAGCCAGACAGGGGACAAAACCTCACCC.

Note on this clone: The read is 3 residues too short to cover the CDR3 end, so that end is filled in from the germline J gene. The chain combines TRBV19 with TRBJ2-4; 9 bases map to TRBD1. The CDR3 loop spans 15 amino acids. Germline V CDR1 and CDR2: LNHDA, SQIVND (reference sequence). CDR3: CASRIDGQGSYGQYF. The sequenced CDR3 bases are TGTGCCAGTCGAATAGACGGACAGGGGAGCTATGGT.

For this clone: The read ends 3 residues early relative to the CDR3; the germline J gene fills the gap. The V call is TRBV7-2, the J call TRBJ2-4; D not certain. The CDR3 covers 13 residues. From germline, CDR1 is SGHTA and CDR2 FQGNSA. The sequenced CDR3 bases are TGTGCCAGCAGCTTAGACATGGGCTATGGT. It codes for CASSLDMGYG. Given in full, the CDR3 is CASSLDMGYGQYF.

In regard to this clone: The sequenced fragment ends 3 residues before the CDR3 boundary, so the rest is inferred from the germline J gene. The chain employs TRBV9 and TRBJ1-3; 7 positions agree with TRBD1. Trimming at V came to 0 bases and at J to 0 bases, leaving 6 bases not matched to a gene. The CDR3 covers 17 residues. Germline lookup yields CDR1 SGDLS and CDR2 YYNGEE. CDR3 sequence reads: CASSVGGTDVSGNTIYF. The covered CDR3 bases are TGTGCCAGCAGCGTAGGGGGGACAGACGTCTCTGGAAACACC. The full variable domain, with the rest looked up from reference TRBV9 and TRBJ1-3, is DSGVTQTPKHLITATGQRVTLRCSPRSGDLSVYWYQQSLDQGLQFLIQYYNGEERAKGNILERFSAQQFPDLHSELNLSSLELGDSALYFCASSVGGTDVSGNTIYFGEGSWLTVV.

As to this clone: The CDR3 end falls 3 residues outside the read, so it is completed with the germline J gene. The chain uses TRBV2 and TRBJ2-3; no clear D. The germline V gene encodes CDR1 SNHLY and CDR2 FYNNEI. The CDR3 length is 14 residues. This CDR3 reads CASRLRHQNQPQYF. Partial CDR3 DNA: TGTGCCAGCAGGCTTAGACACCAGAATCAGCCG.

Of note for this clone: The observed sequence ends 3 residues before the CDR3 terminus, with the missing tail filled in from the germline J gene. The chain joins TRBV5-4 to TRBJ2-5; no reliable D call. CDR1 and CDR2 (germline): SGHNT, YYREEE (reference sequence). This CDR3 contains 12 residues. V lost 5 bases and J lost 5, with 10 bases in between. CDR3 in amino acids: CASRSIGETQYF. The CDR3 bases that were read are TGTGCCAGCAGATCGATAGGGGAGACC.

Remarks on this clone: The read terminates 3 residues ahead of where the CDR3 ends, so the germline J gene completes it. The chain joins TRBV2 to TRBJ2-3; 10 bases agree with TRBD2. CDR3 length: 14 amino acids. Germline V gene lookup returns CDR1 SNHLY and CDR2 FYNNEI. CDR3 loop: CASSEGLAGETQYF. The DNA read from the CDR3 is TGTGCCAGCAGTGAAGGACTAGCGGGTGAGACG.

The CDR3 here is CASSQGQSSRKTQYF. Incomplete CDR3 DNA: TGCGCCAGCAGCCAGGGACAGTCATCGCGTAAGACG. This rearrangement joins TRBV5-1 to TRBJ2-3; 7 positions match TRBD1. From the germline J gene comes the end of the CDR3, since the read stops 3 residues before it. The CDR3 runs 15 residues. Per germline, CDR1 SGHRS and CDR2 YFSETQ.

On this clone itself: The read is 3 residues too short to cover the CDR3 end, so that end is filled in from the germline J gene. The chain joins TRBV6-2 or TRBV6-3 to TRBJ2-1; D is perhaps TRBD2 (6 bases). The CDR3 sequence is 16 residues long. V dropped 2 bases and J dropped 0 bases, with 11 bases sitting between them. Germline CDR1 reads MNHEY; CDR2 reads SVGEGT. CDR3 DNA, as far as it was read: TGTGCCAGCAGTTACAGAGCGGGCTACTCCTACAATGAG. This gives the protein CASSYRAGYSYNE. The full CDR3 is CASSYRAGYSYNEQFF.

Concerning this clone: The read terminates 3 residues ahead of where the CDR3 ends, so the germline J gene completes it. The chain is built from TRBV7-9 and TRBJ1-2, with D possibly being TRBD1 (5 bases). Germline V gives CDR1 SEHNR, CDR2 FQNEAQ (reference sequence). The length of the CDR3 is 15 residues. CDR3 bases read: TGTGCCAGCAGCTTAACGCAGGGCTCCTACAATGAC. This encodes CASSLTQGSYND. The full CDR3 is CASSLTQGSYNDYTF.

Turning to this clone: The read ends 3 residues before the CDR3 terminus; that terminus is restored from the germline J gene. The gene calls are TRBV27 and TRBJ1-5, with 9 bases that match TRBD1. This CDR3 region has 15 residues. Unmatched junction bases numbered 10, after V lost 6 bases and J lost 7 bases. The germline gives CDR1 MNHEY, CDR2 SMNVEV (reference sequence). CDR3 DNA, as far as it was read: TGTGCCAGCAGCACCGGGACAGGGAACAAGCAGCCC. The encoded protein is CASSTGTGNKQP. The whole CDR3 region reads CASSTGTGNKQPQHF.

In regard to this clone: Sequencing ends 3 residues short of the CDR3 end; the germline J gene provides the rest. The V and J genes are TRBV5-1 and TRBJ2-7, with 8 bases matching TRBD1. The CDR3 spans 14 residues. Germline assignment: CDR1 SGHRS and CDR2 YFSETQ. V lost 4 bases and J lost 5; bases outside the gene matches: 8. The CDR3 DNA, read in part, is TGCGCCAGCAGCCCCGGACAGGGCAAGGACGAG. This codes for CASSPGQGKDE. The entire CDR3 is CASSPGQGKDEQYF.

A word on this clone: The sequenced fragment ends 3 residues before the CDR3 boundary, so the rest is inferred from the germline J gene. The chain couples TRBV19 to TRBJ2-3; 7 nucleotides line up with TRBD1. CDR3 length: 12 residues. The V segment lost 5 bases and the J segment 4 bases; nucleotides outside the gene matches: 0. Germline V gives CDR1 LNHDA, CDR2 SQIVND (reference sequence). Incomplete CDR3 DNA: TGTGCCAGTAGTCAGGGGGCAGATACG. The encoded protein is CASSQGADT. The whole CDR3 region reads CASSQGADTQYF.

Comment on this clone: Read sequence stops 3 residues before the CDR3 end, and the germline J gene provides the missing end. This chain joins TRBV30 and TRBJ2-3; maybe TRBD2 (6 bases). Germline V gene lookup returns CDR1 GTSNPN and CDR2 SVGIG (reference sequence). This CDR3 is 13 amino acids long. Partial CDR3 DNA: TGTGCCTGGAGTGTAGGGGATGGGAGGTCG. Protein product: CAWSVGDGRS. The CDR3 as a whole reads CAWSVGDGRSQYF.

Of note for this clone: The DNA ends 3 residues before the CDR3 does, and the rest of the CDR3 is filled in from the germline J gene. The V and J genes are TRBV11-2 and TRBJ2-5; possibly TRBD1 for D (6 bases). The ends were cut back, 7 bases at V and 1 base at J, with 13 bases in the middle. Germline CDR1 reads SGHAT; CDR2 reads FQNNGV. CDR3 length: 14 amino acids. Incomplete CDR3 DNA: TGTGCCAGCACCATGGGACACAGCCAAGAGACC. Protein sequence: CASTMGHSQET. In full, the CDR3 is CASTMGHSQETQYF.

Worth noting for this clone: Read coverage stops 3 residues before the CDR3 terminus; the germline J gene supplies the remainder. The chain uses TRBV20-1 and TRBJ2-3, with D perhaps being TRBD1 or TRBD2 (5 bases each). Trimming pared 3 bases from V and 1 base from J, leaving 8 bases between. The CDR3 covers 13 residues. Germline CDR1 and CDR2: DFQATT and SNEGSKA (reference sequence). The CDR3 sequence: CSASRGGTDTQYF. The part of the CDR3 DNA that was read is TGCAGTGCTAGTAGAGGGGGCACAGATACG.

Worth noting for this clone: The read finishes 3 residues shy of the CDR3 end, and the germline J gene is used to complete it. The genes are TRBV20-1 and TRBJ2-2; 7 nucleotides match TRBD1. In germline, CDR1 is DFQATT, CDR2 SNEGSKA (reference sequence). The CDR3 spans 19 residues. V lost 0 bases to trimming and J lost 0 bases; unmatched junction nucleotides: 13. Partial CDR3 DNA: TGCAGTGCTAGAGATCCGAACCGGGACAGTTCTTCGAACACCGGGGAG. It codes for CSARDPNRDSSSNTGE. The whole CDR3 region reads CSARDPNRDSSSNTGELFF.

With respect to this clone: Read coverage stops 3 residues before the CDR3 terminus; the germline J gene supplies the remainder. V and J are TRBV29-1 and TRBJ2-2, with a tentative D call TRBD2 (7 bases). CDR1 and CDR2 (germline): SQVTM, ANQGSEA. The CDR3 extends over 14 amino acids. Here the CDR3 reads CSVQGGGYNEKLFF. The sequenced part of the CDR3 DNA is TGCAGCGTCCAAGGGGGGGGCTATAATGAAAAG.

Concerning this clone: The read comes to an end 3 residues before the CDR3 does, leaving the germline J gene to fill in the end. The gene calls are TRBV2 and TRBJ2-5; 7 positions match TRBD1. V lost 4 bases, J lost 1 base, and 0 bases stayed unmatched. The CDR3 runs 13 residues. Germline loops: CDR1 SNHLY, CDR2 FYNNEI. The CDR3 region is CASSGDSQETQYF. The covered CDR3 bases are TGTGCCAGCAGTGGGGACAGCCAAGAGACC.